This entry lists 30 T cell receptor beta chains sequenced from one sample in a study of response to subunit inactivated influenza vaccine. MiXCR was run by TCRdb on the RT-PCR reads, yielding one entry per CDR3 protein. The sample shows around 790,000 distinct CDR3 sequences, less than 25% of them seen only once. This material consisted of PBMCs from blood, taken more than 4 days after vaccination. The receptor set was obtained from a man aged 45-60 years who received an inactivated influenza vaccine.

The CDR3 DNA follows: TGTGCCAGCACCCCTAGCGGGAAGTCCGGGGAGCTGTTTTTT. This encodes CASTPSGKSGELFF. The rearrangement uses TRBV6-2 or TRBV6-3 and TRBJ2-2, with 9 bases matching TRBD2. The CDR3 covers 14 residues. V shed 7 bases, J shed 6 bases, and the junction held 6 bases outside the gene matches. The germline V gene encodes CDR1 MNHEY and CDR2 SVGEGT.

Only a few counts were recorded for this clonotype. V gene TRBV12-3 or TRBV12-4 combines with J gene TRBJ2-3; 9 positions match TRBD2. With 3 bases clipped from V and 7 bases from J, the junction kept 5 bases outside the gene matches. The CDR3 has 14 amino acids. The DNA for the CDR3 is TGTGCCAGCAGTTTTAGCGGGAGTGGAAATACGCAGTATTTT. Translation gives CASSFSGSGNTQYF.

V usage is TRBV5-1 and J usage is TRBJ2-1, with 15 bases aligning to TRBD2. Unmatched junction bases numbered 14, after V lost 4 bases and J lost 3 bases. The CDR3 loop spans 20 amino acids. Germline V gene sequence: CDR1 SGHRS, CDR2 YFSETQ. CDR3 region: CASSPQLGLAGGNGYNEQFF. CDR3 coding DNA: TGCGCCAGCAGCCCGCAATTAGGACTAGCGGGAGGGAACGGCTACAATGAGCAGTTCTTC.

The chain has TRBV5-6 and TRBJ2-2, with D uncertain. V lost 1 base and J 5 bases, leaving 6 bases between the germline ends. Germline lookup yields CDR1 SGHDT and CDR2 YYEEEE. The CDR3 runs 13 residues. CDR3 DNA: TGTGCCAGCAGCTTGTGGGAAACCGGGGAGCTGTTTTTT. This translates into CASSLWETGELFF.

Here the CDR3 reads CASSYLTGLGDTQYF. CDR3 bases: TGTGCCAGCAGTTACTTAACGGGGCTCGGAGATACGCAGTATTTT. The chain couples TRBV6-5 to TRBJ2-3; D may be TRBD1 or TRBD2 (5 bases each). V was shortened by 1 base and J by 5 bases, with 13 bases between the two germline ends. The CDR3 is 15 residues long. In germline, CDR1 is MNHEY, CDR2 SVGAGI.

This sequence joins TRBV29-1 and TRBJ2-7; D is perhaps TRBD1 (5 bases). The CDR3 loop spans 12 amino acids. In germline, CDR1 is SQVTM, CDR2 ANQGSEA. V was trimmed by 4 bases and J by 4 bases, leaving 11 bases between them. The CDR3 sequence: CSVAGLGYEQYF. The CDR3 region has the DNA TGCAGCGTTGCAGGGTTAGGATACGAGCAGTACTTC.

This clonotype has only a few counts. The chain carries TRBV6-1 and TRBJ2-1; TRBD2 is a possible D gene (5 bases). The CDR3 is 16 residues long. The germline V and J ends were trimmed by 5 bases and 0 bases, with 14 bases remaining between them. Germline CDR1 is MNHNS and CDR2 is SASEGT. The DNA for the CDR3 is TGTGCCAGCAGTCAAGAGAAGCGGCGCTCCTACAATGAGCAGTTCTTC. Translating gives CASSQEKRRSYNEQFF.

This clonotype was counted between two and nine times. The V and J genes are TRBV4-3 and TRBJ2-5; 7 nucleotides line up with TRBD1. Trimming took 0 bases from V and 7 from J; bases not matched to a gene: 11. Germline values: CDR1 LGHNA, CDR2 YSLEER. This CDR3 has 16 residues. CDR3 in amino acids: CASSQERGLPSATQYF. CDR3 coding DNA: TGCGCCAGCAGCCAAGAAAGGGGGCTGCCCTCGGCGACCCAGTACTTC.

The chain combines TRBV10-3 with TRBJ1-5; D not certain. Germline V gene sequence: CDR1 ENHRY, CDR2 SYGVKD. V was pared by 5 bases and J by 0 bases, with 8 bases between. This CDR3 has 14 amino acids. The chain's CDR3 is CAISWDHSNQPQHF. In nucleotides, the CDR3 is TGTGCCATCAGTTGGGATCATAGCAATCAGCCCCAGCATTTT.

This clonotype has a handful of counts. The J gene is TRBJ2-1, the V gene TRBV7-8, with D possibly being TRBD2 (5 bases). This CDR3 has 15 residues. In germline, CDR1 is SGHVS, CDR2 FQNEAQ. Trimming removed 5 bases from V and 3 bases from J, with 14 bases in between. The CDR3: CASSPRGLHYNEQFF. The CDR3 coding sequence is TGTGCCAGCAGCCCCCGTGGACTCCACTACAATGAGCAGTTCTTC.

This clonotype has more than one count but fewer than ten. The chain is built from TRBV5-6 and TRBJ2-1, with 8 bases matching TRBD2. The CDR3 totals 17 residues. Losses at the gene ends were 4 bases for V and 4 bases for J; bases not matched to a gene: 13. CDR1 is SGHDT and CDR2 is YYEEEE in the germline V gene. The DNA of the CDR3 is TGTGCCAGCAGCGTGGAAGTAGGGACTAGAACTTACAATGAGCAGTTCTTC. It specifies CASSVEVGTRTYNEQFF.

This chain links TRBV11-1 with TRBJ2-1; weak D call: TRBD1 (5 bases). The CDR3 runs 14 residues. The V gene's germline CDR1 is SGHAT and CDR2 FQDESV (reference sequence). Trimming removed 3 bases at V and 8 bases at J, with 14 bases between. The CDR3 region is CASSFHGQRDEQFF. The CDR3 region has the DNA TGTGCCAGCAGCTTCCATGGACAACGGGATGAGCAGTTCTTC.

The rearrangement joins TRBV12-3 or TRBV12-4 to TRBJ2-7; D unresolved. The length of the CDR3 is 14 residues. Between the trimmed V and J ends, which lost 3 bases and 0 bases, there was a span of 9 bases. The CDR3 DNA is TGTGCCAGCAGTTTTAATCCAATCTCCTACGAGCAGTACTTC. Protein: CASSFNPISYEQYF.

The chain is built from TRBV7-8 and TRBJ1-1; D gene ambiguous. V lost 5 bases to trimming and J lost 5 bases, with 15 bases between them. The CDR3 runs 14 residues. The germline V gene encodes CDR1 SGHVS and CDR2 FQNEAQ. In DNA, the CDR3 is TGTGCCAGCAGCAAGGAGGGAATATGGACTGAAGCTTTCTTT. The encoded protein is CASSKEGIWTEAFF.

This clonotype was counted between two and nine times. The chain couples TRBV29-1 to TRBJ2-4; D tentatively fits TRBD1 or TRBD2 (5 bases each). Trimming took 7 bases from V and 4 from J, leaving 11 bases between them. The CDR3 covers 12 residues. Germline CDR1 is SQVTM and CDR2 is ANQGSEA. Here the CDR3 DNA reads TGCAGCGCCGGGGCAAGAAAAAACATTCAGTACTTC. This translates into CSAGARKNIQYF.

This clonotype has more than one count but fewer than ten. This chain connects TRBV28 to TRBJ2-3; D unresolved. Germline lookup yields CDR1 MDHEN and CDR2 SYDVKM. The V end was cut by 8 bases, the J end by 2 bases, with 5 bases between. The CDR3 consists of 11 residues. CDR3 sequence reads: CASCLTDTQYF. CDR3 nucleotide sequence: TGTGCCAGCTGTCTCACAGATACGCAGTATTTT.

This clonotype appeared a few times. V gene TRBV29-1 combines with J gene TRBJ1-1; D ambiguous. CDR1 SQVTM and CDR2 ANQGSEA come from the germline V gene. The CDR3 has 14 amino acids. Trimming pared 1 base from V and 3 bases from J, leaving 12 bases between. As DNA, the CDR3 is TGCAGCGTTGAAGTGAAGGGTGTCGACACTGAAGCTTTCTTT. Protein sequence: CSVEVKGVDTEAFF.

This clonotype was counted at least ten times. This sequence joins TRBV20-1 and TRBJ2-3, with D possibly matching TRBD2 (6 bases). Trimming took off 6 bases at V and 0 bases at J, with 13 bases between the two ends. CDR3 size: 14 residues. Per germline, CDR1 DFQATT and CDR2 SNEGSKA (reference sequence). CDR3 DNA sequence: TGCAGTGCCCTAGGAGGGACTAGCACAGATACGCAGTATTTT. Amino acids: CSALGGTSTDTQYF.

This clonotype was picked up a small number of times. In DNA, the CDR3 is TGTGCCAGCAGTTTATTCGGACGGGTCAATGAGCAGTTCTTC. Protein: CASSLFGRVNEQFF. The V and J genes are TRBV12-3 or TRBV12-4 and TRBJ2-1; no clear D. The V end was cut by 2 bases, the J end by 6 bases, with 11 bases between. The length of the CDR3 is 14 residues.

This clonotype has more than one count but fewer than ten. V and J are TRBV5-8 and TRBJ2-3; D remains unclear. Trimming left V 0 bases short and J 0 bases short, with 11 bases between. CDR1 is SGHTS and CDR2 is YDEGEE in the germline V gene. The length of the CDR3 is 16 residues. The CDR3 region has the DNA TGTGCCAGCAGCTTGGGTCTTACGGCTAGCACAGATACGCAGTATTTT. Amino acids: CASSLGLTASTDTQYF. Looking up the rest from reference TRBV5-8 and TRBJ2-3 gives the full variable domain: EAGVTQSPTHLIKTRGQQATLRCSPISGHTSVYWYQQALGLGLQFLLWYDEGEERNRGNFPPRFSGRQFPNYSSELNVNALELEDSALYLCASSLGLTASTDTQYFGPGTRLTVL.

A remark on this clonotype: Given a much more abundant clone one base away, this may be a read error. The chain joins TRBV7-6 to TRBJ2-2; D gene unclear. Trimming took off 5 bases at V and 3 bases at J, with 4 bases between the two ends. Germline CDR1 reads SGHVS; CDR2 reads FNYEAQ. This CDR3 has 12 amino acids. CDR3 loop: CASSTHTGELFF. The CDR3 DNA reads as TGTGCCAGCAGCACCCACACCGGGGAGCTGTTTTTT.

The chain links TRBV20-1 to TRBJ2-1, with 10 bases aligning to TRBD2. Germline CDR1 DFQATT, CDR2 SNEGSKA (reference sequence). Trimming removed 1 base from V and 4 bases from J; junction bases left unmatched: 13. This CDR3 is built from 18 residues. CDR3 bases: TGCAGTGCTAGAGGTCTGCTAGCGGGAGCCCGGACATACAATGAGCAGTTCTTC. Translated, it gives CSARGLLAGARTYNEQFF.

The genes are TRBV6-1 and TRBJ1-2; tentative D call: TRBD1 (5 bases). V lost 8 bases to trimming and J lost 1 base, with 17 bases between them. The CDR3 has 15 residues. Germline V lookup: CDR1 MNHNS, CDR2 SASEGT. Here the CDR3 DNA reads TGTGCCAGCGCCGGACGGGACGGCCATAACTATGGCTACACCTTC. Translation gives CASAGRDGHNYGYTF.

The chain combines TRBV29-1 with TRBJ2-5, with no clear D. Germline CDR1 SQVTM, CDR2 ANQGSEA. Trimming took 3 bases from V and 10 from J, leaving 9 bases between them. The CDR3 extends over 10 amino acids. The CDR3 region has the DNA TGCAGCGTTGACGGCGGCCACCAGTACTTC. Translating it yields CSVDGGHQYF.

The V and J genes are TRBV15 and TRBJ2-7; D perhaps matches TRBD2 (5 bases). The CDR3 contains 15 residues. Germline V gene lookup returns CDR1 LNHNV and CDR2 YYDKDF (reference sequence). The V and J ends lost 0 bases and 3 bases respectively, with 12 bases between them. The CDR3 sequence: CATSRDLAGLYEQYF. In nucleotides, the CDR3 is TGTGCCACCAGCAGAGATCTTGCAGGACTCTACGAGCAGTACTTC.

The chain has TRBV4-3 and TRBJ2-5; weak D call: TRBD2 (5 bases). The V and J ends lost 4 bases and 4 bases respectively, with 16 bases between them. The germline CDR1 and CDR2 sequences are LGHNA and YSLEER. The CDR3 runs to 15 residues. This chain's CDR3 is CASSRSGSPGETQYF. The CDR3 nucleotides are TGCGCCAGCAGCCGAAGCGGATCGCCCGGAGAGACCCAGTACTTC.

The gene calls are TRBV20-1 and TRBJ2-1; 7 positions agree with TRBD2. The ends lost 0 bases at V and 0 bases at J; junction bases unmatched: 5. CDR3 length: 16 residues. Germline V gives CDR1 DFQATT, CDR2 SNEGSKA (reference sequence). The CDR3 nucleotides read TGCAGTGCTAGAGATACTAGCGCTAGCTCCTACAATGAGCAGTTCTTC. Amino acids: CSARDTSASSYNEQFF.

In this sample, this clonotype turned up a few times. V is TRBV6-2 or TRBV6-3 and J is TRBJ2-1; 11 bases are a match to TRBD2. The germline V gene encodes CDR1 MNHEY and CDR2 SVGEGT. With 2 bases clipped from V and 2 bases from J, the junction kept 11 bases outside the gene matches. The CDR3 length is 19 residues. CDR3 residues: CASSYPSGVAGGPYNEQFF. As DNA, the CDR3 is TGTGCCAGCAGTTACCCCTCGGGGGTAGCGGGGGGGCCCTACAATGAGCAGTTCTTC.

The chain links TRBV5-1 to TRBJ2-3; D is unresolved. Trimming shortened V by 3 bases and J by 5 bases, and 16 bases separated the two germline ends. The CDR3 has 15 amino acids. Germline assignment: CDR1 SGHRS and CDR2 YFSETQ. CDR3 sequence reads: CASSSSLPEGDTQYF. The DNA for the CDR3 is TGCGCCAGCAGCTCCTCACTCCCGGAAGGAGATACGCAGTATTTT.

This clonotype was counted ten times or more. The chain employs TRBV29-1 and TRBJ2-3; 12 bases line up with TRBD2. Germline V gives CDR1 SQVTM, CDR2 ANQGSEA. The J segment lost 3 bases and the V segment lost 5 bases, leaving 3 bases of the junction unmatched. This CDR3 contains 14 residues. The DNA of the CDR3 is TGCAGCGTTTCCCTAGCGGGAGGGACAGATACGCAGTATTTT. This sequence encodes CSVSLAGGTDTQYF.